The clone carrying this T cell receptor (beta chain) was observed a few times. This specimen comes from a study of patients and donors after allogeneic stem cell transplantation. The V gene end was trimmed by 4 bases and the J gene end by 1 base; junction bases not matched to a gene: 8. There are 17 residues in the CDR3. Germline V gene data show CDR1 as SGHAT and CDR2 as FQNNGV. A single record per CDR3 protein comes from TCRdb applying MiXCR to the RT-PCR reads. In the table there are hundreds of thousands of distinct CDR3 sequences, more than 15% of which are singletons. Sequenced sample: blood, either unsorted or a sorted T cell fraction (not recorded which). The sequence was collected from a human donor who was either an allogeneic HSCT recipient or a stem cell or donor lymphocyte infusion donor (not recorded which). It is not recorded whose cells these are; they may come from a transplant donor. The J gene is TRBJ1-1, the V gene TRBV11-2; 11 bases are a match to TRBD1. CDR3 loop: CASSYRTGGYSNTEAFF. The CDR3 bases are TGTGCCAGCAGCTACCGGACAGGGGGCTATTCGAACACTGAAGCTTTCTTT.